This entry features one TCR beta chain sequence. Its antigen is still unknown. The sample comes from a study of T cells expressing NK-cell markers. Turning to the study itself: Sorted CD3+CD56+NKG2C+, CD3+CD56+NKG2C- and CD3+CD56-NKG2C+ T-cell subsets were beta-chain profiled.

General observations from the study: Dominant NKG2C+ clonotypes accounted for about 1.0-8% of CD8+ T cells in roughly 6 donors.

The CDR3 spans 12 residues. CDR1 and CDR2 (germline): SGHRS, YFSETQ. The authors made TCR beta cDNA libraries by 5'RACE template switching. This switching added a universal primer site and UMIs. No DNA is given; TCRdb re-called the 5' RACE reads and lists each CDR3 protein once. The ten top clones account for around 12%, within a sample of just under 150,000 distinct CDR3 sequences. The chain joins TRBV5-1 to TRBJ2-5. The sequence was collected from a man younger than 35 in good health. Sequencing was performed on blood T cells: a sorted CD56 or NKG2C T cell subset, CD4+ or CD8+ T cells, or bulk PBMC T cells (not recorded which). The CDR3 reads CASRFGGETQYF.